This entry lists 12 T cell receptor beta chains sequenced from one sample in a study of OX40 agonist ivuxolimab in advanced cancers. TCRdb's table, derived via immunoSEQ multiplex PCR, lists solely in-frame clones and lacks some. Found here are approximately 66,000 clones, 75% to 90% of them singletons; the top ten hold around 6%. The specimen was CD4+ or CD8+ T cells sorted from blood, collected in a trial of the OX40 agonist ivuxolimab. Every receptor here comes from an adult with an advanced solid tumor such as melanoma, head and neck, liver or kidney cancer.

The CDR3 coding sequence is TGTGCCAGCAGTTGGGTACAGACTAACACCGGGGAGCTGTTTTTT. It specifies CASSWVQTNTGELFF. This rearrangement joins TRBV6-5 to TRBJ2-2, with D unresolved. Germline CDR1 is MNHEY and CDR2 is SVGAGI. Trimming took 4 bases from V and 2 from J, leaving 11 bases between them. CDR3 length: 15 amino acids.

CDR3 sequence: CASSPRPDTQYF. As DNA, the CDR3 is TGTGCCAGCAGCCCCCGGCCAGATACGCAGTATTTT. The chain links TRBV9 to TRBJ2-3; D is unclear. This CDR3 is 12 amino acids long. Trimming removed 4 bases at V and 4 bases at J, with 7 bases between. Germline-derived CDR1 and CDR2 are SGDLS and YYNGEE.

The V and J genes are TRBV29-1 and TRBJ1-3; no firm D call. The germline gives CDR1 SQVTM, CDR2 ANQGSEA. Trimming stripped 6 bases from V and 0 bases from J, with 18 bases between. CDR3 length: 16 residues. CDR3 coding DNA: TGCAGCGTGCCCCCGAGAAGATTTCACTCTGGAAACACCATATATTTT. Encoded protein: CSVPPRRFHSGNTIYF.

The chain combines TRBV4-3 with TRBJ2-7, with no clear D. Germline V gene lookup returns CDR1 LGHNA and CDR2 YSLEER. The CDR3 loop spans 15 amino acids. Trimming removed 0 bases from V and 6 bases from J, with 15 bases in between. This CDR3 reads CASSQDYPDTTEQYF. The CDR3 region has the DNA TGCGCCAGCAGCCAAGATTACCCCGACACGACCGAGCAGTACTTC.

This clone was picked up one time. The junction differs from germline at one of its ends, possibly a read error. V is TRBV7-7 and J is TRBJ1-4, with 8 bases fitting TRBD1. Germline loops: CDR1 SSHAT, CDR2 FNYEAQ (reference sequence). The CDR3 extends over 15 amino acids. The CDR3 reads CASSSDRGTNEKLFF. DNA of the CDR3: TGTGCTAGCAGCTCAGACAGGGGAACTAATGAAAAACTGTTTTTT.

This sequence joins TRBV11-2 and TRBJ2-7, with D perhaps being TRBD1 or TRBD2 (5 bases each). The germline V gene has CDR1 SGHAT and CDR2 FQNNGV. V lost 7 bases, J lost 5 bases, and 18 bases lay in between. This CDR3 has 14 amino acids. Here the CDR3 DNA reads TGTGCCAGCACCACAGGTGGGGGTCCCGACGAGCAGTACTTC. Protein: CASTTGGGPDEQYF.

CDR3 in DNA: TGTGCCAGCAGCCCTCGGACAGAACTATACGAGCAGTACTTC. This gives the protein CASSPRTELYEQYF. The gene calls are TRBV7-9 and TRBJ2-7, with a weak D call TRBD1 (6 bases). Trimming cost V 5 bases and J 4 bases, with 15 bases left between them. The CDR3 covers 14 residues. CDR1 and CDR2 (germline): SEHNR, FQNEAQ (reference sequence).

The chain employs TRBV7-6 and TRBJ2-7; TRBD2 aligns across 8 bases. The CDR3 is 15 amino acids. The trim removed 5 bases at V and 4 bases at J, leaving 10 bases unmatched. CDR1 SGHVS and CDR2 FNYEAQ come from the germline V gene. The CDR3: CASSPVLAGPYEQYF. CDR3 nucleotide sequence: TGTGCCAGCAGCCCGGTGCTAGCGGGTCCGTACGAGCAGTACTTC.

The V and J genes are TRBV7-6 and TRBJ1-5; D is unresolved. There are 14 residues in the CDR3. Trimming took off 6 bases at V and 7 bases at J, with 16 bases between the two ends. Germline CDR1 and CDR2: SGHVS and FNYEAQ. CDR3 sequence: CASREIGSEQPQHF. The CDR3 DNA follows: TGTGCCAGCAGAGAAATCGGGTCGGAGCAGCCCCAGCATTTT.

In its sample, this clone was seen once. The DNA of the CDR3 is TGTGCCAGCAGTGAGGGGGTACTAGCCTACGAGCAGTACTTC. It is translated as CASSEGVLAYEQYF. The chain has TRBV2 and TRBJ2-7; possibly TRBD1 or TRBD2 for D (5 bases each). This CDR3 has 14 amino acids. V was pared by 3 bases and J by 2 bases, with 11 bases between. In germline, CDR1 is SNHLY, CDR2 FYNNEI. The whole variable domain, remainder taken from reference TRBV2 and TRBJ2-7, is EPEVTQTPSHQVTQMGQEVILRCVPISNHLYFYWYRQILGQKVEFLVSFYNNEISEKSEIFDDQFSVERPDGSNFTLKIRSTKLEDSAMYFCASSEGVLAYEQYFGPGTRLTVT.

The V gene is TRBV13, the J gene TRBJ2-7; a weak D match, TRBD1 (6 bases). The CDR3 is 14 residues long. The V and J ends lost 3 bases and 3 bases respectively, with 12 bases between them. Germline V gives CDR1 PRHDT, CDR2 FYEKMQ (reference sequence). This CDR3 reads CASSLRGTFYEQYF. The DNA for the CDR3 is TGTGCCAGCAGCTTGAGGGGGACGTTCTACGAGCAGTACTTC. Drawing the rest from reference TRBV13 and TRBJ2-7, the complete variable domain is AAGVIQSPRHLIKEKRETATLKCYPIPRHDTVYWYQQGPGQDPQFLISFYEKMQSDKGSIPDRFSAQQFSDYHSELNMSSLELGDSALYFCASSLRGTFYEQYFGPGTRLTVT.

The V gene is TRBV19, the J gene TRBJ2-7, with TRBD1 matching over 8 bases. Germline loops: CDR1 LNHDA, CDR2 SQIVND (reference sequence). This CDR3 is built from 16 residues. The ends lost 3 bases at V and 2 bases at J; junction bases unmatched: 9. CDR3 sequence reads: CASSIGGRGLPYEQYF. CDR3 in DNA: TGTGCCAGTAGTATCGGCGGCAGGGGGCTTCCCTACGAGCAGTACTTC. The full variable domain, with the rest looked up from reference TRBV19 and TRBJ2-7, is DGGITQSPKYLFRKEGQNVTLSCEQNLNHDAMYWYRQDPGQGLRLIYYSQIVNDFQKGDIAEGYSVSREKKESFPLTVTSAQKNPTAFYLCASSIGGRGLPYEQYFGPGTRLTVT.